The sequence of this TCR beta chain was determined in a study of post-analysis software for immune sequencing data. Study-level results: Controls showed lower frequencies than patients for roughly 5 TRBV segments, and TRBV5-6, TRBV5-1 and TRBV20-1 were among these.

Comment on this clonotype: Antigen unknown.

Germline V gene lookup returns CDR1 LGHNA and CDR2 YSLEER. CDR3 length: 18 residues. The ends were cut back, 3 bases at V and 2 bases at J, with 22 bases in the middle. Unique molecular identifiers were built into the TCR beta cDNA libraries. TCRdb itself ran the PCR reads through MiXCR, one entry per CDR3 protein. The sample lists around 700,000 distinct CDR3 sequences; 59% were seen once. The sample taken for sequencing was blood. The receptor was isolated from a girl aged 2 to 9 with multiple sclerosis. The chain joins TRBV4-3 to TRBJ1-1; D unresolved. CDR3 DNA sequence: TGCGCCAGCAGCCAGGCTCCCCTAACCAGTTTGGGTAACACTGAAGCTTTCTTT. It translates to CASSQAPLTSLGNTEAFF.